The source of this TCR beta chain is a study of identical twins. This clonotype was counted ten times or more. MiXCR, run by TCRdb on the 5' RACE reads, gives a single entry per CDR3 protein. The sample has approximately 590,000 distinct CDR3 sequences, around a tenth seen once. Germline CDR1 MDHEN, CDR2 SYDVKM. The CDR3 extends over 14 amino acids. V lost 5 bases and J lost 5; bases outside the gene matches: 2. This sample was shared with a second study, whose subject was yellow fever vaccine responses in identical twins.

The material sequenced was PBMCs. V gene TRBV28 combines with J gene TRBJ1-4; 10 bases agree with TRBD1. The receptor was isolated from a woman younger than 35 in good health. The CDR3 region is CASSRQGANEKLFF. For the CDR3, the DNA is TGTGCCAGCAGTAGACAGGGGGCCAATGAAAAACTGTTTTTT.